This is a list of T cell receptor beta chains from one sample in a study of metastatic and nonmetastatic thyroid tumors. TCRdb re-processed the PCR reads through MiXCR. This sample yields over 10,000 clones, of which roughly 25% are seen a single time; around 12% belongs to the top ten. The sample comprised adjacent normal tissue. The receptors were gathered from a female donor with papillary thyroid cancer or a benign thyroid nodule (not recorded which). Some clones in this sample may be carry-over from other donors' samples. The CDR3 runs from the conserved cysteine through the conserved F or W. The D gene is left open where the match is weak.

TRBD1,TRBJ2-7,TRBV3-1,CASSQGQGRHEQYF
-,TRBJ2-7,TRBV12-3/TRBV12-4,CASSEDRIASYEQYF
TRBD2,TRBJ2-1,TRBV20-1,CSATHQTSGAHNEQFF
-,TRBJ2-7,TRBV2,CASSERDTYEQYF
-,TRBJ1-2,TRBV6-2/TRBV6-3,CASSYRGPYGYTF
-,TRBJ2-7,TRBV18,CASSPIGRVVEQYF
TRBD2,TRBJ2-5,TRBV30,CAWSSSGRLQETQYF
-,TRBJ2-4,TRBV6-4,CASSDWGTKNIQYF
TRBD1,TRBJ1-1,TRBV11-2,CASSFQGANTEAFF
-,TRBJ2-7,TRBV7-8,CASSLTGNAYEQYF
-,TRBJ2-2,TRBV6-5,CASSYSDSGELFF
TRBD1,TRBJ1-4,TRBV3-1,CASSLQMRGLGGEKLFF
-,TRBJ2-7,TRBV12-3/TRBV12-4,CASSGAGRLIEQYF
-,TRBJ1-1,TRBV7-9,CASSPRIGFGAFF
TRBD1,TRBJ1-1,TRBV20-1,CSAWTGEGKGTEAFF
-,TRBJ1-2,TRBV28,CASSLRGPPYFPYGYTF
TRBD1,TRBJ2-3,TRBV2,CASIGTGYGTDTQYF
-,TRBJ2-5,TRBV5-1,CASSWVGTPQETQYF
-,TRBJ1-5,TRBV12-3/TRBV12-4,CASTTSGPYDQPQHF
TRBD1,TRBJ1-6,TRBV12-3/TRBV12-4,CASSWDSDSPLHF
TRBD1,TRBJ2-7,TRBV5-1,CASRSTPGTVSYEQYF
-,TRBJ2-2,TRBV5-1,CASSFNSDGSGELFF
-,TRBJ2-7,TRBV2,CASREQRVYEQYF
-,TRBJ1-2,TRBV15,CATSGTSGYGYTF
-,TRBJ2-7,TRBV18,CASSPEVAPSYEQYF
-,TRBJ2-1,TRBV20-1,CSAIEASAIHNEQFF